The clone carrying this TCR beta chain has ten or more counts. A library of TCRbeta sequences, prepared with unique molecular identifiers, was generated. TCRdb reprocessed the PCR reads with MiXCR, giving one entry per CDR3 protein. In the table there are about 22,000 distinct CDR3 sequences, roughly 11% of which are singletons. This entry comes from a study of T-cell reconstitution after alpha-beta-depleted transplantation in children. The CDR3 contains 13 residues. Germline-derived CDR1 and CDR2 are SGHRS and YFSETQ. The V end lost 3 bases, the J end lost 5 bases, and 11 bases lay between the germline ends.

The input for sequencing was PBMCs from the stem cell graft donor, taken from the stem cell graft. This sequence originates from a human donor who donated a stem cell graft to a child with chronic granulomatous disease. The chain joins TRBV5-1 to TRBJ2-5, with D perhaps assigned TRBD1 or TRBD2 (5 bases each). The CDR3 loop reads CASSSVGEETQYF. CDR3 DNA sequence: TGCGCCAGCAGCTCTGTGGGGGAGGAGACCCAGTACTTC.